The T cell receptor (beta chain) under discussion was sequenced for a study of a mutant IDH1 vaccine in newly diagnosed glioma. Study background: Vaccines were first given 4-6 weeks after radiotherapy alone, or with temozolomide cycles.

Time point in this sample: week 47, end of study. Vaccine doses each comprised 300 ug of mutant IDH1 20-mer peptide, with topical imiquimod. Clones were sequenced by immunoSEQ multiplex PCR, and TCRdb holds only the in-frame ones, with some missing. The repertoire includes tens of thousands of clones, around 75% of them detected once, and nearly 9% sits in the top ten. Notes on this clone: Its antigen remains unidentified.

Germline loops: CDR1 SNHLY, CDR2 FYNNEI. The CDR3 covers 14 residues. J was trimmed by 8 bases and V by 4 bases; bases with no gene match: 9. Sequenced material: PBMCs, taken from a glioma patient whose treatment included an IDH1 peptide vaccine. The rearrangement joins TRBV2 to TRBJ1-2; 8 nucleotides align to TRBD1. This TCR derives from a man aged 40-49 years with glioma. The CDR3 region has the DNA TGTGCCAGCAGTGCCTCGACAGGGGTCGGGGGCTACACCTTC. It is translated as CASSASTGVGGYTF.